This note documents a single T cell receptor (beta chain) sequence. The record originates from a study of blood T cell repertoires in COVID-19. Study-level information: Acute and convalescent COVID-19 samples came from the United States, Italy and Spain.

Trimming took 5 bases from V and 5 from J, leaving 9 bases between them. Looked up from germline, CDR1 is SGHRS and CDR2 is YFSETQ. This CDR3 has 12 amino acids. The protocol was immunoSEQ multiplex PCR, while the TCRdb copy is restricted to in-frame clones and leaves out a portion. The sample yields some 150,000 clones, around 83% seen once. The chain carries TRBV5-1 and TRBJ2-3; unclear D gene. Sequencing was done on a sample of PBMCs or T cells enriched from blood (not recorded which). The sequence derives from a woman between 50 and 59 years old in a cohort exposed to, infected with or recovered from COVID-19 (not recorded which). DNA for the CDR3: TGCGCCAGCAGTGCGAGGATAGATACGCAGTATTTT. The encoded protein is CASSARIDTQYF.